Sequencing of this T cell receptor beta chain was carried out in a study of shared clonotypes between healthy human individuals. This CDR3 has 14 residues. V was clipped by 2 bases and J by 7 bases, with 14 bases between them. Germline CDR1 SNHLY, CDR2 FYNNEI. This clone was found a few times. Produced via immunoSEQ multiplex PCR; TCRdb's table is partial and in-frame only. Here the sample spans around 1,000,000 clones, roughly 80% being singletons. This TCR was sampled from a young man in good health. Some clones in this sample may be carry-over from other donors' samples. Material for sequencing was memory CD4+ T cells from PBMCs. Sample subset: CD45RA-negative fraction. The V gene is TRBV2, the J gene TRBJ2-5, with D perhaps TRBD1 or TRBD2 (6 bases each). DNA for the CDR3: TGTGCCAGCAGTGAATGGCGGGAAGGGGGGACCCAGTACTTC. Residues: CASSEWREGGTQYF.